Reported below is one T cell receptor beta chain. The antigen remains undetermined. The data stem from a study of cytomegalovirus exposure and HLA in healthy donors. Overall study results and limits: Later on, an analysis found that several of the most significant clusters appeared to be linked to common viral pathogens, which included parvovirus B19. Rarity held for most TCR sequences, but there were some public TCRs that occurred in many donors.

PCR involved 60 Vbeta and 13 Jbeta primers. Assay used: immunoSEQ multiplex PCR; TCRdb lists only in-frame clones, some missing. The repertoire has approximately 300,000 clones, 75% to 90% of them found once; the top ten carry over 0.3%. The J segment lost 2 bases and the V segment lost 4 bases, leaving 6 bases of the junction unmatched. The CDR3 is 14 residues long. Germline V CDR1 and CDR2: SGDLS, YYNGEE. Sequenced: PBMCs. The chain combines TRBV9 with TRBJ2-7, with 7 bases aligning to TRBD2. This TCR was recovered from a girl aged 2-10 years in good health and CMV-seronegative. CDR3 residues: CASSPGGMAYEQYF. CDR3 in DNA: TGTGCCAGCAGCCCCGGGGGGATGGCCTACGAGCAGTACTTC.